This is a list of T cell receptor beta chains from one sample in a study of blood T cell repertoires in COVID-19. Sequencing used immunoSEQ multiplex PCR; TCRdb keeps in-frame clones, though not all of them. The sample includes about 240,000 clones, around 87% of them seen just once. The sample taken for sequencing was PBMCs or T cells enriched from blood (not recorded which). All receptors derive from a woman between 40 and 50 years old with acute COVID-19. Each CDR3 is given with its conserved first and last residue. The D gene is left open where the match is weak. Clone size is given for some rows only: seen once, a few or many times, or a class if the clone is expanded.

j_gene | abundance | d_gene | v_gene | CDR3aa | CDR3nt
TRBJ1-1 | - | - | TRBV15 | CATSRGGATGGEAFF | TGTGCCACCAGCAGAGGAGGGGCGACAGGCGGTGAAGCTTTCTTT
TRBJ2-6 | - | - | TRBV6-4 | CASSGGQGPSGANVLTF | TGTGCCAGCAGCGGAGGGCAGGGCCCTTCTGGGGCCAACGTCCTGACTTTC
TRBJ1-1 | - | - | TRBV7-3 | CASSPGGTEAFF | TGTGCCAGCAGCCCCGGGGGCACTGAAGCTTTCTTT
TRBJ2-1 | - | TRBD2 | TRBV2 | CASIPSGYNEQFF | TGTGCCAGCATTCCTAGCGGTTACAATGAGCAGTTCTTC
TRBJ2-7 | - | - | TRBV11-2 | CASTKSSSGGYEQYF | TGTGCCAGCACCAAGTCGAGCAGCGGAGGCTACGAGCAGTACTTC
TRBJ2-1 | - | TRBD2 | TRBV7-2 | CASSLSGSEDNEQFF | TGTGCCAGCAGCCTTAGCGGGAGTGAAGACAATGAGCAGTTCTTC
TRBJ2-3 | - | TRBD2 | TRBV19 | CASSPRTSGSTDTQYF | TGTGCCAGTAGTCCTCGGACTAGCGGGAGCACAGATACGCAGTATTTT
TRBJ1-1 | - | - | TRBV7-8 | CASSLVGGNTEAFF | TGTGCCAGCAGCTTAGTAGGGGGGAACACTGAAGCTTTCTTT
TRBJ2-1 | - | - | TRBV7-8 | CASSPPAAGREQFF | TGTGCCAGCAGTCCCCCCGCCGCGGGACGGGAGCAGTTCTTC
TRBJ1-5 | once | - | TRBV3-1/TRBV3-2 | CASSQDPYQPQHF | TGTGCCAGCAGCCAAGACCCGTATCAGCCCCAGCATTTT
TRBJ1-2 | - | - | TRBV27 | CASSYYPGQMSYGYTF | TGTGCCAGCAGTTATTACCCAGGACAGATGAGCTATGGCTACACCTTC
TRBJ2-2 | - | TRBD1 | TRBV3-1/TRBV3-2 | CASGTVNTGELFF | TGTGCCAGCGGGACAGTGAACACCGGGGAGCTGTTTTTT
TRBJ1-2 | once | TRBD1 | TRBV7-8 | CASSLGGGHYGYTF | TGTGCCAGCAGCCTAGGGGGCGGACACTATGGCTACACCTTC
TRBJ2-2 | - | TRBD1 | TRBV5-1 | CASSPGTGGTGELFF | TGCGCCAGCAGCCCCGGGACAGGGGGGACCGGGGAGCTGTTTTTT
TRBJ2-3 | once | TRBD2 | TRBV11-3 | CASSHTSGSVLDTQYF | TGTGCCAGCAGCCACACTAGCGGGAGCGTCCTAGATACGCAGTATTTT
TRBJ2-3 | - | - | TRBV12-3/TRBV12-4 | CASKRGTDTQYF | TGTGCCAGCAAAAGGGGGACAGATACGCAGTATTTT
TRBJ2-1 | - | TRBD2 | TRBV19 | CASSTRTSESYNEQFF | TGTGCCAGTAGTACTCGGACTAGCGAATCCTACAATGAGCAGTTCTTC
TRBJ2-2 | - | - | TRBV29-1 | CSVLMQGWTGELFF | TGCAGCGTTCTCATGCAGGGGTGGACCGGGGAGCTGTTTTTT
TRBJ2-2 | few | - | TRBV21-1 | CASSKGRTAPFANTGELFF | TGTGCCAGCAGCAAGGGAAGGACTGCCCCCTTCGCGAACACCGGGGAGCTGTTTTTT
TRBJ1-2 | - | - | TRBV16 | CASSRGANYGYTF | TGTGCCAGCAGCCGCGGGGCGAACTATGGCTACACCTTC
TRBJ2-3 | once | - | TRBV7-8 | CASSSGDTDTQYF | TGTGCCAGCAGCTCCGGGGACACAGATACGCAGTATTTT
TRBJ1-4 | - | - | TRBV3-1/TRBV3-2 | CASSHLALNEKLFF | TGTGCCAGCAGCCATTTGGCCCTTAATGAAAAACTGTTTTTT